Here is one TCR beta chain with its context. This sample stems from a study of T cell changes during pregnancy in multiple sclerosis. The V gene end was trimmed by 5 bases and the J gene end by 2 bases; junction bases not matched to a gene: 6. The germline V gene encodes CDR1 LNHDA and CDR2 SQIVND (reference sequence). The CDR3 consists of 14 residues. Produced via immunoSEQ multiplex PCR; TCRdb's table is partial and in-frame only. This sample has over 60,000 clones, with 91% found just once. This clonotype originated in a female donor in good health, enrolled as a control in a pregnancy study. The rearrangement uses TRBV19 and TRBJ2-7; 7 positions agree with TRBD1. The material was peripheral blood, obtained in the third trimester of pregnancy. The CDR3, as DNA: TGTGCCAGTAGTTTAAGGACAGGTCCCTACGAGCAGTACTTC. Encoded protein: CASSLRTGPYEQYF.